Listed below are T cell receptor beta chains from one sample, sequenced in a study of beta chain features in type 1 diabetes. Profiled with immunoSEQ multiplex PCR; TCRdb holds only in-frame clones, not every one. Here the sample spans 100,000 to 150,000 clones, around 8.8% being singletons. The sample consisted of central memory CD4+ T cells from blood. The receptor set was obtained from a man younger than 40 with type 1 diabetes. Both conserved end residues are part of each CDR3.

cdr3_length,v_call,j_call,cdr3_aa
14,TRBV11-2,TRBJ1-1,CASSLRDRNTEAFF
17,TRBV4-2,TRBJ2-3,CASSQEGGRGDVDTQYF
18,TRBV18,TRBJ2-1,CASSPVSGATTGYNEQFF
14,TRBV10-3,TRBJ1-2,CAISDGRSYGGYTF
14,TRBV9,TRBJ2-7,CASSPDRGAYEQYF
12,TRBV12-5,TRBJ2-2,CASARDTGELFF
15,TRBV9,TRBJ2-1,CASSVAGVNYNEQFF
14,TRBV28,TRBJ1-2,CASSFGQGYYGYTF
13,TRBV28,TRBJ2-5,CASRGQGQETQYF
16,TRBV9,TRBJ2-2,CASSAQRQLATGELFF
13,TRBV11-2,TRBJ2-5,CASSLNFQETQYF
12,TRBV9,TRBJ1-6,CASNRDNSPLHF
19,TRBV2,TRBJ1-6,CASRGAGTGVSSVVSPLHF
15,TRBV5-1,TRBJ2-2,CASSLVGGDTGELFF
15,TRBV5-1,TRBJ2-6,CASRQGQAGANVLTF
13,TRBV5-1,TRBJ2-1,CASSLIADNEQFF
15,TRBV29-1,TRBJ2-6,CSVSEGGSGANVLTF
14,TRBV5-1,TRBJ1-1,CASSTGQRNTEAFF
13,TRBV7-7,TRBJ2-3,CASSSDRGDTQYF
14,TRBV11-2,TRBJ2-7,CASSPTATVYEQYF
15,TRBV2,TRBJ2-1,CASSVDRGSHNEQFF
17,TRBV28,TRBJ1-6,CASAGAQNSVINSPLHF
15,TRBV9,TRBJ1-2,CASSASAGMDYGYTF
13,TRBV30,TRBJ2-1,CAWRGTSVDEQFF
15,TRBV9,TRBJ2-1,CASSAHPTGRGEQFF
16,TRBV7-2,TRBJ2-3,CASSVRSGGAEDTQYF
13,TRBV29-1,TRBJ1-1,CSGTTGSDTEAFF
14,TRBV7-2,TRBJ2-7,CASSLGQGTHEQYF
15,TRBV7-3,TRBJ2-5,CASSQTSGEGETQYF
14,TRBV19,TRBJ2-3,CASSQTQGAITQYF
16,TRBV4-3,TRBJ1-6,CASSQGRQIYNSPLHF
16,TRBV4-2,TRBJ2-1,CASSQDPGASSAEQFF
15,TRBV5-4,TRBJ2-1,CASSLDLAGDNEQFF
15,TRBV7-9,TRBJ1-1,CASSLGQGGITEAFF